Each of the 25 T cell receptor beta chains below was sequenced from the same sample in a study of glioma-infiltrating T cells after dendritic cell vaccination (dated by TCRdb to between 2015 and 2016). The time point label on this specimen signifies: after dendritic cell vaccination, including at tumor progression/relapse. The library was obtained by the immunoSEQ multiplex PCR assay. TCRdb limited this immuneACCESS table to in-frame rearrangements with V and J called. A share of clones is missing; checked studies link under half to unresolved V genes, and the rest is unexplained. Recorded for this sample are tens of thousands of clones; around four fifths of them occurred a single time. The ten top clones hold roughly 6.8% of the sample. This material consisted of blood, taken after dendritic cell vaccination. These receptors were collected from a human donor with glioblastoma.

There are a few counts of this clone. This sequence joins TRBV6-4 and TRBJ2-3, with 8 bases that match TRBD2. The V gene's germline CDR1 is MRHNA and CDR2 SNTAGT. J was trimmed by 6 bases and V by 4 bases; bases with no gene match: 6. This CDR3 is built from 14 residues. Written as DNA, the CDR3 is TGTGCCAGCAGTGGCGGACTAGCTGGCGATACGCAGTATTTT. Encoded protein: CASSGGLAGDTQYF.

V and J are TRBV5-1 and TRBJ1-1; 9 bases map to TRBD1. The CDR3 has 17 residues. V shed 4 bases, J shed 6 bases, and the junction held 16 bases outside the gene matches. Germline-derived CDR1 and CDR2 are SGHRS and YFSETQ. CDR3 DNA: TGCGCCAGCAGCCCGGCCGGGGACAGGGTTTATAGCGCTGAAGCTTTCTTT. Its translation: CASSPAGDRVYSAEAFF.

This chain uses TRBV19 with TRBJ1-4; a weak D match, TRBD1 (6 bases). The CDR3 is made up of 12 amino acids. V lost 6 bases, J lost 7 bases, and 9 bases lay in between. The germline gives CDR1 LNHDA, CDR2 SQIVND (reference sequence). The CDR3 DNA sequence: TGTGCCAGTAGGAGGGGGAGTGAAAAACTGTTTTTT. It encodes CASRRGSEKLFF.

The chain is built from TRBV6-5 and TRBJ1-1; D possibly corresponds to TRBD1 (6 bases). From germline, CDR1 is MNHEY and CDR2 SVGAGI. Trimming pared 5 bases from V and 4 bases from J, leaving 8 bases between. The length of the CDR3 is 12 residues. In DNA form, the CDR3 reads TGTGCCAGCAGTACAGGGACCACTGAAGCTTTCTTT. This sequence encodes CASSTGTTEAFF.

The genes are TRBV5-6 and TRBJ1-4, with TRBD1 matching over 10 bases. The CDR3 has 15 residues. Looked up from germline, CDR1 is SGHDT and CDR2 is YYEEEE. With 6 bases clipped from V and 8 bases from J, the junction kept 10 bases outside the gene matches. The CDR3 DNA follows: TGTGCCAGCACCCTTTTTGACAGGGGGCGCGAAAAACTGTTTTTT. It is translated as CASTLFDRGREKLFF.

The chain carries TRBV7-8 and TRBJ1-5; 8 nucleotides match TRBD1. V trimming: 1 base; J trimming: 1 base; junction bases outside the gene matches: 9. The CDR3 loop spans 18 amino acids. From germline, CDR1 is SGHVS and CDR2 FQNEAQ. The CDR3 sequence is CASSLGQGISESNQPQHF. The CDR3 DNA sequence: TGTGCCAGCAGCTTAGGACAGGGGATTAGTGAGAGCAATCAGCCCCAGCATTTT.

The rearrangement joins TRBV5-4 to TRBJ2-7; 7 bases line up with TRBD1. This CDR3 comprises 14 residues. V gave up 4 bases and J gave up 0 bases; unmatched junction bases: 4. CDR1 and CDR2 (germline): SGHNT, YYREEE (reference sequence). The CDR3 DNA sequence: TGTGCCAGCAGCCCAGGACAGGCCTCCTACGAGCAGTACTTC. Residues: CASSPGQASYEQYF.

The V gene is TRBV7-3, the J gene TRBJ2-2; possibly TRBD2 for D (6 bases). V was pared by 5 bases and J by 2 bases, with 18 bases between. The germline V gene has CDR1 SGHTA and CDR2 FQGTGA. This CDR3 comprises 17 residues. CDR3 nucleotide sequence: TGTGCCAGCAGCCCTAGGGAAGGACTATTCAACACCGGGGAGCTGTTTTTT. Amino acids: CASSPREGLFNTGELFF.

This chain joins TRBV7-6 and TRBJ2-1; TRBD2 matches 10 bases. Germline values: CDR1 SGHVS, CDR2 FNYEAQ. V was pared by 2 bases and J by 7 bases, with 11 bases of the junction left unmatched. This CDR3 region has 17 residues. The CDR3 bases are TGTGCCAGCAGCTTAACCCGGGGTAGCGGGGGGAGTAATGAGCAGTTCTTC. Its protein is CASSLTRGSGGSNEQFF.

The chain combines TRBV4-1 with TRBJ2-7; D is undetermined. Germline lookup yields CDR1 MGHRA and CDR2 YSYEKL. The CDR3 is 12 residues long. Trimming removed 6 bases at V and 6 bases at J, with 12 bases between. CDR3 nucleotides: TGCGCCAGCAGTGGTGTAGTGAGCGAGCAGTACTTC. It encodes CASSGVVSEQYF.

CDR3 protein: CASSLDPEGEKLFF. The CDR3 region has the DNA TGTGCCAGCAGCTTAGACCCAGAGGGTGAAAAACTGTTTTTT. This chain connects TRBV7-2 to TRBJ1-4; no reliable D call. The germline V gene encodes CDR1 SGHTA and CDR2 FQGNSA. The CDR3 covers 14 residues. Between the trimmed V and J ends, which lost 1 base and 7 bases, there was a span of 10 bases. Full variable domain (rest looked up from reference TRBV7-2 and TRBJ1-4): GAGVSQSPSNKVTEKGKDVELRCDPISGHTALYWYRQSLGQGLEFLIYFQGNSAPDKSGLPSDRFSAERTGGSVSTLTIQRTQQEDSAVYLCASSLDPEGEKLFFGSGTQLSVL.

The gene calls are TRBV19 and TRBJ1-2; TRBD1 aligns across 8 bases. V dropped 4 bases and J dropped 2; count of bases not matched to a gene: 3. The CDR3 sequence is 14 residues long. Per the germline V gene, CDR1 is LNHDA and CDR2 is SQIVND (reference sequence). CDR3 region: CASSRQGTNYGYTF. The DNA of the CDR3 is TGTGCCAGTAGTAGACAGGGGACAAACTATGGCTACACCTTC.

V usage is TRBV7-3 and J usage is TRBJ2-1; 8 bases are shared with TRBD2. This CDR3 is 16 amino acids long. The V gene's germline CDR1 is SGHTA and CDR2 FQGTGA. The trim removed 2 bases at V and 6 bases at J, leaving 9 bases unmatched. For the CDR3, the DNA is TGTGCCAGCAGCTTAGCTCCCGGGACTAGAGTCAATGAGCAGTTCTTC. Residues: CASSLAPGTRVNEQFF.

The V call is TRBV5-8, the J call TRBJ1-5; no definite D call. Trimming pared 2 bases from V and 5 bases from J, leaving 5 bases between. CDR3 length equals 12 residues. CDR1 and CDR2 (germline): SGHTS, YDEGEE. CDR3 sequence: CASSLLYQPQHF. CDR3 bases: TGTGCCAGCAGCTTATTATATCAGCCCCAGCATTTT.

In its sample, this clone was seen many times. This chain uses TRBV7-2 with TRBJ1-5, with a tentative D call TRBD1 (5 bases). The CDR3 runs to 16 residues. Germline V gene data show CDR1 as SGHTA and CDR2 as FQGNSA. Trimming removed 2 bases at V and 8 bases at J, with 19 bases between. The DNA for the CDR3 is TGTGCCAGCAGCTTAACTCAGGGTGTCCGCGGGGAGCCCCAGCATTTT. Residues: CASSLTQGVRGEPQHF.

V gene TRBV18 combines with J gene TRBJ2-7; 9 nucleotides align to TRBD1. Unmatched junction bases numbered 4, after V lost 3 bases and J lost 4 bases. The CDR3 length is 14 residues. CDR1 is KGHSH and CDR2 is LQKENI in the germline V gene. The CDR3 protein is CASSPSGQGYEQYF. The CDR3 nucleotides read TGTGCCAGCTCACCTTCGGGACAGGGTTACGAGCAGTACTTC. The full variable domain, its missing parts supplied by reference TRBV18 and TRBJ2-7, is NAGVMQNPRHLVRRRGQEARLRCSPMKGHSHVYWYRQLPEEGLKFMVYLQKENIIDESGMPKERFSAEFPKEGPSILRIQQVVRGDSAAYFCASSPSGQGYEQYFGPGTRLTVT.

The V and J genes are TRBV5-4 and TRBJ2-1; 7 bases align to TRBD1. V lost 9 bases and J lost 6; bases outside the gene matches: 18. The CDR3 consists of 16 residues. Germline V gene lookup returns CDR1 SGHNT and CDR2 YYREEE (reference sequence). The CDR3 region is CAITQNRGAPGNEQFF. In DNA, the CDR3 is TGTGCCATCACGCAAAACAGGGGCGCTCCTGGCAATGAGCAGTTCTTC.

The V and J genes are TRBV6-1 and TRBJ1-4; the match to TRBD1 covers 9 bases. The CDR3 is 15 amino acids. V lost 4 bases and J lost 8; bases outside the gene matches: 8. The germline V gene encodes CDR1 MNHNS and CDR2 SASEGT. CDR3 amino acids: CASSAMRTGEEKLFF. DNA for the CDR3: TGTGCCAGCAGTGCAATGAGGACAGGGGAGGAAAAACTGTTTTTT.

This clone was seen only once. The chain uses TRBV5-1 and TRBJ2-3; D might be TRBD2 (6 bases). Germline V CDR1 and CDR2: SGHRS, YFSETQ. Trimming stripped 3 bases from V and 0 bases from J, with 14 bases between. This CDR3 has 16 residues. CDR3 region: CASSSQAGASTDTQYF. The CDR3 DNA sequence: TGCGCCAGCAGCTCACAAGCGGGTGCTAGCACAGATACGCAGTATTTT. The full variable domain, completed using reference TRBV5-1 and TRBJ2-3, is KAGVTQTPRYLIKTRGQQVTLSCSPISGHRSVSWYQQTPGQGLQFLFEYFSETQRNKGNFPGRFSGRQFSNSRSEMNVSTLELGDSALYLCASSSQAGASTDTQYFGPGTRLTVL.

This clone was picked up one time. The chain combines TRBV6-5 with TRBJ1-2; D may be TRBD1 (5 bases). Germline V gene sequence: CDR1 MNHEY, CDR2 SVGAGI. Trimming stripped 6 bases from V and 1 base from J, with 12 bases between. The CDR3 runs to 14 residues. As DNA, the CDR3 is TGTGCCAGCAGAACCCAGGGATTTAACTATGGCTACACCTTC. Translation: CASRTQGFNYGYTF.

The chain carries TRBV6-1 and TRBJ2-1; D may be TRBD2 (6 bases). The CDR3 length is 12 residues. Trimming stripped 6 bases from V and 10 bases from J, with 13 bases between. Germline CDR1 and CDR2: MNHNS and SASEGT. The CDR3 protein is CASSLGAGEQFF. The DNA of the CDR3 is TGTGCCAGCAGCCTTGGGGCGGGAGAGCAGTTCTTC.

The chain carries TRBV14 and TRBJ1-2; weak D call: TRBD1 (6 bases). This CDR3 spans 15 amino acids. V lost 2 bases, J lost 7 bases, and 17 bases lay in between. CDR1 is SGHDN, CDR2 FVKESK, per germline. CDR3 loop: CASSQLPQGGRGYTF. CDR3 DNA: TGTGCCAGCAGCCAACTACCACAGGGCGGTCGTGGCTACACCTTC.

CDR3 coding DNA: TGTGCCAGCAGAGGAATCCGGGACTCCCCCAACGAGCAGTACTTC. This encodes CASRGIRDSPNEQYF. The J gene is TRBJ2-7, the V gene TRBV6-1; possible D gene TRBD2, 6 bases. This CDR3 is built from 15 residues. The V and J ends lost 6 bases and 5 bases respectively, with 20 bases between them. CDR1 is MNHNS and CDR2 is SASEGT in the germline V gene.

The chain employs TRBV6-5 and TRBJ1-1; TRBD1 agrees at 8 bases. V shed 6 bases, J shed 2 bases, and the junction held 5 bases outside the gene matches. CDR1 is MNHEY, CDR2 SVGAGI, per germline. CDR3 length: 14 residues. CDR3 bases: TGTGCCAGCAGAGTCGCAGGGGGCAACACTGAAGCTTTCTTT. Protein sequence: CASRVAGGNTEAFF.

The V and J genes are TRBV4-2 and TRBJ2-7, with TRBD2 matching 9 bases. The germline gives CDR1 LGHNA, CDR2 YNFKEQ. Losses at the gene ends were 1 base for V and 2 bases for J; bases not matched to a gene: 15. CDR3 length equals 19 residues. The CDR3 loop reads CASSQAQSGAGGYPYEQYF. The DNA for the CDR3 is TGTGCCAGCAGCCAAGCCCAATCAGGGGCGGGGGGGTACCCCTACGAGCAGTACTTC.